This T cell receptor (beta chain) derives from a study of T cell repertoires in cytomegalovirus infection. Notes on the study in general: CMV-specific TCR beta clonotypes restricted by HLA-C dominated the ex vivo response.

In its sample, this clonotype was seen a few times. Its antigen is not known. Germline V CDR1 and CDR2: SGDLS, YYNGEE. CDR3 length equals 15 residues. V lost 4 bases and J lost 9; bases outside the gene matches: 13. TCRdb ran MiXCR on the reads and lists one entry per CDR3 protein. This sample yields 450,000 to 550,000 distinct CDR3 sequences, of which under 55% are seen a single time; about 39% belongs to the top ten. Sequences were derived from cultured PBMCs, sampled from culture after CMV antigen stimulation. The chain couples TRBV9 to TRBJ2-1; 7 bases are a match to TRBD1. The receptor was derived from a human donor in good health (CMV status not recorded). Some clones in this sample may be carry-over from other donors' samples. CDR3 residues: CASSPTRTGAGEQFF. The DNA of the CDR3 is TGTGCCAGCAGCCCTACTCGGACAGGTGCGGGTGAGCAGTTCTTC.